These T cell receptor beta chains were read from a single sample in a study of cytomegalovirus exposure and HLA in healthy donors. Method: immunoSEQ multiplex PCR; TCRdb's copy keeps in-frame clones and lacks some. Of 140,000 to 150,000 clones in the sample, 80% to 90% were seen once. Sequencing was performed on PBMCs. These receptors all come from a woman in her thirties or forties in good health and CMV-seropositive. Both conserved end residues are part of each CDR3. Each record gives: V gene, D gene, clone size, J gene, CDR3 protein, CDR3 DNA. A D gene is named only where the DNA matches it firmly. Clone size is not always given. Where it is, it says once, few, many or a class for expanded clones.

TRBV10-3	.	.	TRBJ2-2	CAISESNSGGELFF	TGTGCCATCAGTGAGTCGAACAGCGGCGGGGAGCTGTTTTTT
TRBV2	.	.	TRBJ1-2	CASMRQNLYGYTF	TGTGCCAGCATGAGACAGAACTTATATGGCTACACCTTC
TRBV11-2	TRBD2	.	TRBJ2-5	CASSLVGLAAQETQYF	TGTGCCAGCAGCTTAGTGGGACTAGCGGCCCAAGAGACCCAGTACTTC
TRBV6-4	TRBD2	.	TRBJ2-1	CASSDRTGTSGRRGSYNEQFF	TGTGCCAGCAGTGACAGGACCGGGACTAGCGGGAGGAGGGGATCCTACAATGAGCAGTTCTTC
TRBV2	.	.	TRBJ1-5	CASSESRLQPQHF	TGTGCCAGCAGTGAATCGCGGCTCCAGCCCCAGCATTTT
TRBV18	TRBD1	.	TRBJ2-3	CASSLRQGADTQYF	TGTGCCAGCTCACTCAGACAGGGCGCAGATACGCAGTATTTT
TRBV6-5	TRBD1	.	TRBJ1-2	CASCLQGSYTF	TGTGCCAGCTGCCTACAGGGGAGCTACACCTTC
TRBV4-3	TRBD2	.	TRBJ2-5	CASSQAQAGVGQETQYF	TGCGCCAGCAGCCAAGCACAAGCGGGGGTTGGTCAAGAGACCCAGTACTTC
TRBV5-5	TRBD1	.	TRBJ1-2	CASSLAGGDGYGYTF	TGTGCCAGCAGCTTGGCAGGGGGCGACGGCTATGGCTACACCTTC
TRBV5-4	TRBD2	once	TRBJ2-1	CASSSPRPGLAPWEQFF	TGTGCCAGCAGCTCCCCCCGACCGGGACTAGCGCCTTGGGAGCAGTTCTTC
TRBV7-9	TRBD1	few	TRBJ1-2	CASSPQYRGDYGYTF	TGTGCCAGCAGCCCACAATACAGGGGAGACTATGGCTACACCTTC
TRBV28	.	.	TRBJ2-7	CASSLTASYEQYF	TGTGCCAGCAGTTTAACAGCCTCCTACGAGCAGTACTTC
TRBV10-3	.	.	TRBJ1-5	CAISESTRGRGQPQHF	TGTGCCATCAGTGAGTCGACCAGGGGCAGGGGTCAGCCCCAGCATTTT
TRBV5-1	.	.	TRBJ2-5	CASSLEARGQETQYF	TGCGCCAGCAGCTTGGAAGCCAGGGGCCAAGAGACCCAGTACTTC
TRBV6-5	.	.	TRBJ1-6	CATKGSAGLNSPLHF	TGTGCCACCAAAGGTTCAGCAGGGCTTAATTCACCCCTCCACTTT
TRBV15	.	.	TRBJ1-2	CATSRDLRSYGYTF	TGTGCCACCAGCAGAGATCTCCGGAGCTATGGCTACACCTTC
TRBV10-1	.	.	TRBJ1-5	CASSEQSNQPQHF	TGCGCCAGCAGTGAGCAGAGCAATCAGCCCCAGCATTTT
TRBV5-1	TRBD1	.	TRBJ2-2	CASSRTGTGLTTGELFF	TGCGCCAGCAGCAGAACCGGGACAGGGTTAACCACCGGGGAGCTGTTTTTT
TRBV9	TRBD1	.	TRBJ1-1	CASSVGDRGGTEAFF	TGTGCCAGCAGCGTAGGCGACAGGGGGGGAACTGAAGCTTTCTTT
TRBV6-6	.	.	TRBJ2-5	CASSYLDRQETQYF	TGTGCCAGCAGTTACCTTGACAGACAAGAGACCCAGTACTTC
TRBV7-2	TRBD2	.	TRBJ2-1	CASSHLAGRTTLKDNEQFF	TGTGCCAGCAGCCATCTAGCGGGCAGAACAACCTTAAAGGACAATGAGCAGTTCTTC
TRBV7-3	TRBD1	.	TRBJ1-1	CASSSGTGQGEAFF	TGTGCCAGCAGTTCAGGGACTGGACAGGGCGAAGCTTTCTTT
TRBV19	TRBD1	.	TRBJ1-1	CASSIGLGQYTEAFF	TGTGCCAGTAGTATAGGGTTGGGACAGTACACTGAAGCTTTCTTT
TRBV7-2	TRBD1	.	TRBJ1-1	CASSPWTGLQDTEAFF	TGTGCCAGCAGCCCCTGGACAGGTCTTCAGGACACTGAAGCTTTCTTT
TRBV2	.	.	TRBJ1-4	CASSAVNEKLFF	TGTGCCAGCAGTGCGGTCAATGAAAAACTGTTTTTT
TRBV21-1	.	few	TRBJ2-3	CASRLAGKSTDTQYF	TGTGCCAGCAGACTAGCGGGCAAATCCACAGATACGCAGTATTTT
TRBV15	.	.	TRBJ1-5	CATSRDAGPQPQHF	TGTGCCACCAGCAGAGATGCCGGTCCTCAGCCCCAGCATTTT
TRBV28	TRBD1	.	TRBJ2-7	CASSLLGQGAWEQYF	TGTGCCAGCAGTTTATTGGGACAGGGGGCATGGGAGCAGTACTTC
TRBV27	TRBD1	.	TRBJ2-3	CASSSDRSPDTQYF	TGTGCCAGCAGTTCGGACAGGTCCCCAGATACGCAGTATTTT
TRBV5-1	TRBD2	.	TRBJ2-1	CASSPSGRAGNEQFF	TGCGCCAGCAGCCCTAGCGGGAGGGCCGGCAATGAGCAGTTCTTC
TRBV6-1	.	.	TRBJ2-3	CASSLGGERIHTQYF	TGTGCCAGCAGCCTAGGTGGGGAGCGAATACATACGCAGTATTTT
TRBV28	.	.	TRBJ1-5	CASSFGRLGNQPQHF	TGTGCCAGCAGTTTTGGCAGACTGGGCAATCAGCCCCAGCATTTT
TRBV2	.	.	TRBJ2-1	CASTLGRSYNEQLF	TGTGCCAGCACCCTGGGGCGCTCCTACAATGAGCAGCTCTTC
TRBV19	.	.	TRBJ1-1	CASSIRQNTEAFF	TGTGCCAGTAGTATACGACAGAACACTGAAGCTTTCTTT
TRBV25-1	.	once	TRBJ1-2	CASSEDGGRAGVYGYTF	TGTGCCAGCAGTGAGGACGGCGGGAGGGCCGGGGTCTATGGCTACACCTTC
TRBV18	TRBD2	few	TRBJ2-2	CASSPPLAGTNTGELFF	TGTGCCAGCTCACCGCCCCTAGCGGGGACGAACACCGGGGAGCTGTTTTTT
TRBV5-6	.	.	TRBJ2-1	CASSLSNYNEQFF	TGTGCCAGCAGCTTATCAAACTACAATGAGCAGTTCTTC
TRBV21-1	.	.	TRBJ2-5	CASSIRGPETSGRSRETQYF	TGTGCCAGCAGCATCCGGGGGCCCGAGACTAGCGGGAGATCACGAGAGACCCAGTACTTC
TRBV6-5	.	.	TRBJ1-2	CASSYEGSGNYGYTF	TGTGCCAGCAGTTACGAAGGTTCAGGAAACTATGGCTACACCTTC
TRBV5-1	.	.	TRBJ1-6	CASSLAGTNNSPLHF	TGCGCCAGCAGCTTGGCCGGGACAAATAATTCACCCCTCCACTTT